This is a list of T cell receptor beta chains from one sample in a study of cytomegalovirus exposure and HLA in healthy donors. The table came from immunoSEQ multiplex PCR; TCRdb's copy has only in-frame clones and leaves some out. The sample comprises more than 200,000 clones, about 80% of which are singletons, and more than 1.5% rests with the top ten. Sequencing was carried out using PBMCs. These receptors were collected from a man younger than 30 in good health and CMV-seronegative. Each CDR3 is given with its conserved first and last residue. D genes are given only for firm matches. Clone size is stated in some rows and not others, as once, few, many or a class when expanded.

>NA|13|TRBJ1-4|NA|TRBV11-3
TGTGCCAGCAGCTTAGTGGGAGATGAAAAACTGTTTTTT
CASSLVGDEKLFF
>TRBD1|14|TRBJ2-5|NA|TRBV16
TGTGCCAGCAGCCGACACAGGGGGCGGGAGACCCAGTACTTC
CASSRHRGRETQYF
>NA|14|TRBJ2-1|few|TRBV11-3
TGTGCCAGCAGCAGGAACCTAGTAGATACTGAGCAGTTCTTC
CASSRNLVDTEQFF
>NA|15|TRBJ1-1|NA|TRBV28
TGTGCCAGCAGTCCGCAGGGCTATATGAACACTGAAGCTTTCTTT
CASSPQGYMNTEAFF
>NA|15|TRBJ1-1|NA|TRBV15
TGTGCCACCAGCAGGGGATTGGACAGGAACACTGAAGCTTTCTTT
CATSRGLDRNTEAFF
>TRBD1|15|TRBJ1-3|NA|TRBV5-4
TGTGCCAGCAGCCAGGGACAGGAGGAAGGAAACACCATATATTTT
CASSQGQEEGNTIYF
>NA|11|TRBJ1-2|NA|TRBV25-1
TGTGCCAGCAGTGAATCGGGTGGCTACACCTTC
CASSESGGYTF
>TRBD2|14|TRBJ2-3|few|TRBV6-5
TGTGCCAGCACGGAGCGGGGTAGCACAGATACGCAGTATTTT
CASTERGSTDTQYF
>NA|14|TRBJ2-3|NA|TRBV21-1
TGTGCCTTACAGGGGGCCATCTACACAGATACGCAGTATTTT
CALQGAIYTDTQYF
>NA|14|TRBJ1-5|NA|TRBV5-5
TGTGCCAGCAGCTTACAGTATAGCAATCAGCCCCAGCATTTT
CASSLQYSNQPQHF
>NA|15|TRBJ1-2|NA|TRBV29-1
TGCAGCGCCGGGCCCAGGGCGATGGCTAACTATGGCTACACCTTC
CSAGPRAMANYGYTF
>TRBD2|16|TRBJ2-5|NA|TRBV5-1
TGCGCCAGCAGCTTGGGAACTAGCGGGGGAGAAGAGACCCAGTACTTC
CASSLGTSGGEETQYF
>TRBD1|12|TRBJ2-1|NA|TRBV10-3
TGTGCCATCAGTTCAACAGGGGGTGAGCAGTTCTTC
CAISSTGGEQFF
>TRBD2|15|TRBJ2-5|NA|TRBV13
TGTGCCAGCAGCCTAGCGGGGGGCGCCGCGGAGACCCAGTACTTC
CASSLAGGAAETQYF
>TRBD1|15|TRBJ2-7|NA|TRBV6-5
TGTGCCAGCAGTTACCTCTCTTTCGGACAGGGCGAGCAGTACTTC
CASSYLSFGQGEQYF
>TRBD1|19|TRBJ1-1|once|TRBV27
TGTGCCAGCATCGCCCGGGTTGTGCAGGGGGCGGCATTAGCGACTGAAGCTTTCTTT
CASIARVVQGAALATEAFF
>TRBD2|15|TRBJ2-3|NA|TRBV7-2
TGTGCCAGCAGCTTAGGACTAGCGGGGGGAGATACGCAGTATTTT
CASSLGLAGGDTQYF
>NA|13|TRBJ1-1|NA|TRBV14
TGTGCCAGCAGACCTAGTAGTGACACTGAAGCTTTCTTT
CASRPSSDTEAFF
>NA|14|TRBJ1-2|NA|TRBV29-1
TGCAGCGTTGAAGATCGCGGCAGCTACTATGGCTACACCTTC
CSVEDRGSYYGYTF
>NA|14|TRBJ2-3|NA|TRBV11-3
TGTGCCAGCAGCTTATTGGCGGGATCAGATACGCAGTATTTT
CASSLLAGSDTQYF
>NA|14|TRBJ1-5|NA|TRBV2
TGTGCCAGCAGTGATGAGTATAGCAATCAGCCCCAGCATTTT
CASSDEYSNQPQHF
>TRBD2|16|TRBJ2-1|NA|TRBV4-3
TGCGCCAGCAGCTCAGACCCTAGCGGGGGTTACAATGAGCAGTTCTTC
CASSSDPSGGYNEQFF
>TRBD1|14|TRBJ1-1|NA|TRBV29-1
TGCAGCGTCGAAAAGGGACAGGGGAACACTGAAGCTTTCTTT
CSVEKGQGNTEAFF
>TRBD1|15|TRBJ2-7|NA|TRBV5-1
TGCGCCAGCAAAGTATCCGGGACAGGGGGCGACGAGCAGTACTTC
CASKVSGTGGDEQYF
>NA|17|TRBJ2-7|NA|TRBV2
TGTGCCAGCAGTGTTTTCTTCAGCGGAGGGAGCTCCTACGAGCAGTACTTC
CASSVFFSGGSSYEQYF
>TRBD2|16|TRBJ2-1|NA|TRBV28
TGTGCCAGCAGCTTTACCCCAGCGGGAGCGGTCAGTGAGCAGTTCTTC
CASSFTPAGAVSEQFF
>TRBD1|11|TRBJ2-5|NA|TRBV28
TGTGCCAGCAGCCCTGACAGGGGGCTGAACTTC
CASSPDRGLNF
>TRBD1|12|TRBJ2-1|NA|TRBV15
TGTGCCGTCTTGGGACAGCTCAATGAGCAGTTCTTC
CAVLGQLNEQFF
>TRBD1|15|TRBJ2-5|NA|TRBV28
TGTGCCAGCAGTATGAACAGGGGGCCGGGGGAGACCCAGTACTTC
CASSMNRGPGETQYF
>TRBD1|14|TRBJ2-5|NA|TRBV30
TGTGCCTGGAGTGAGGACAGGGGTGGAGAGACCCAGTACTTC
CAWSEDRGGETQYF
>TRBD2|17|TRBJ2-2|NA|TRBV11-3
TGTGCCAGCAGCCGCCGGACTAGCGGGAGGTCCCCCGGGGAGCTGTTTTTT
CASSRRTSGRSPGELFF
>NA|18|TRBJ2-2|NA|TRBV21-1
TGTGCCAGCAGCAAAACCGCACAGGGGGCAGCGGACACCGGGGAGCTGTTTTTT
CASSKTAQGAADTGELFF
>NA|12|TRBJ1-1|NA|TRBV11-2
TGTGCCAGCAGCTTAGTGAGCACTGAAGCTTTCTTT
CASSLVSTEAFF
>NA|13|TRBJ2-7|once|TRBV19
TGTGCCAGTAGTCCTGCAGGGGTCTACGAGCAGTACTTC
CASSPAGVYEQYF
>TRBD2|15|TRBJ2-1|NA|TRBV5-1
TGCGCCAGCAGCCCCGGGACTAGCGGAAACAATGAGCAGTTCTTC
CASSPGTSGNNEQFF
>TRBD1|14|TRBJ2-1|NA|TRBV27
TGTGCCAGCACCCCGACAGGGTTCTACAATGAGCAGTTCTTC
CASTPTGFYNEQFF
>TRBD2|15|TRBJ2-3|NA|TRBV2
TGTGCCAGGCTCGATTTAGCGGGGGGGCAAGATACGCAGTATTTT
CARLDLAGGQDTQYF
>NA|16|TRBJ1-4|few|TRBV29-1
TGCAGCGTTGAAGTGCAGCTGGGCCTCCCTAATGAAAAACTGTTTTTT
CSVEVQLGLPNEKLFF
>TRBD2|17|TRBJ2-3|NA|TRBV13
TGTGCCAGCAGCTTAGGCACCCCCCTAGCGGGCACAGATACGCAGTATTTT
CASSLGTPLAGTDTQYF
>NA|15|TRBJ1-3|NA|TRBV18
TGTGCCAGCTCACCAGACCAGGGTGGTGGAAACACCATATATTTT
CASSPDQGGGNTIYF
>NA|13|TRBJ2-7|NA|TRBV2
TGTGCCAGCAGTGAAGCCGGCAGGGACGAGCAGTACTTC
CASSEAGRDEQYF
>TRBD2|15|TRBJ2-2|NA|TRBV2
TGTGCCAGCAGAATCTTGCGGGGGGGGGACGGGGAGCTGTTTTTT
CASRILRGGDGELFF
>NA|12|TRBJ2-1|NA|TRBV6-6
TGTGCCAGCAGCCGGGATAACAATGAGCAGTTCTTC
CASSRDNNEQFF
>TRBD2|15|TRBJ2-5|NA|TRBV7-6
TGTGCCAGCAGCTTATTAGCGGGGTTCCAAGAGACCCAGTACTTC
CASSLLAGFQETQYF
>NA|18|TRBJ2-2|NA|TRBV4-3
TGCGCCAGCAGCCCCCGGTTCGAGGACAGAGGTTTCACCGGGGAGCTGTTTTTT
CASSPRFEDRGFTGELFF
>NA|14|TRBJ1-5|NA|TRBV30
TGTGCCTGGACTCGTCCGGGAAGCAATCAGCCCCAGCATTTT
CAWTRPGSNQPQHF
>NA|15|TRBJ2-1|NA|TRBV2
TGTGCCAGCAGTCCAGACAGGACCACCTACAATGAGCAGTTCTTC
CASSPDRTTYNEQFF
>NA|13|TRBJ1-5|few|TRBV30
TGTGCCTGGAGTGAGGGCAGGGGTCAGCCCCAGCATTTT
CAWSEGRGQPQHF
>TRBD2|17|TRBJ2-7|once|TRBV7-9
TGTGCCAGCAGCTTTACAGGGGCGGTAGCGGGAGGGTCCGAGCAGTACTTC
CASSFTGAVAGGSEQYF
>TRBD1|14|TRBJ2-2|NA|TRBV19
TGTGCCAGTAGTGCAGGGGACAGGGGAGGGGAGCTGTTTTTT
CASSAGDRGGELFF
>NA|13|TRBJ2-4|NA|TRBV18
TGTGCCAGCTCACCAGGGGCAGAAAACATTCAGTACTTC
CASSPGAENIQYF
>NA|13|TRBJ1-1|NA|TRBV11-2
TGTGCCAGCAGCCCTGGACTGGACACTGAAGCTTTCTTT
CASSPGLDTEAFF
>NA|15|TRBJ2-1|once|TRBV5-1
TGCGCCAGCAGCTTGGCCGCAGGGACCTACAATGAGCAGTTCTTC
CASSLAAGTYNEQFF
>NA|15|TRBJ1-6|NA|TRBV6-5
TGTGCCAGCAGCCCCAGGGCAGATGGGAATTCACCCCTCCACTTT
CASSPRADGNSPLHF
>TRBD2|16|TRBJ2-2|NA|TRBV7-6
TGTGCCAGCAGCTTAGCAGGCGGGAGTTTCACCGGGGAGCTGTTTTTT
CASSLAGGSFTGELFF